These T cell receptor beta chains were read from a single sample in a study of T cell responses to AZD1222 COVID-19 vaccine. Sequencing was performed with immunoSEQ multiplex PCR; in TCRdb, only in-frame clones are kept and a portion is missing. The table includes roughly 120,000 clones, more than 85% detected once. The sequencing here drew on peripheral blood, taken on day 0 of AZD1222 vaccination. These receptor sequences come from an adult in good health. Each CDR3 is given with its conserved first and last residue. The D gene is left open where the match is weak. Only some rows state a clone size, as once, few, many or a class for expanded clones.

d_call j_call v_call clone_size cdr3_aa cdr3_nt
TRBD1 TRBJ1-3 TRBV9 - CASSEDRASGNTIYF TGTGCCAGCAGCGAGGACAGGGCGTCTGGAAACACCATATATTTT
TRBD2 TRBJ2-3 TRBV5-1 - CASSLASGTSTDTQYF TGCGCCAGCAGCTTGGCTAGCGGGACTAGCACAGATACGCAGTATTTT
TRBD2 TRBJ2-7 TRBV9 - CASSPGGGSYEQYF TGTGCCAGCAGCCCCGGGGGGGGATCCTACGAGCAGTACTTC
- TRBJ1-1 TRBV29-1 - CSARTENTEAFF TGCAGCGCACGGACGGAGAACACTGAAGCTTTCTTT
TRBD2 TRBJ2-3 TRBV3-1/TRBV3-2 - CASSLRTSGSTDTQYF TGTGCCAGCAGCCTCCGGACTAGCGGTAGCACAGATACGCAGTATTTT
- TRBJ2-7 TRBV5-1 - CASSLGQGSYEQYF TGCGCCAGCAGCTTGGGGCAGGGGAGCTACGAGCAGTACTTC
- TRBJ1-1 TRBV28 - CASSPGGPSTEAFF TGTGCCAGCAGTCCCGGGGGGCCAAGCACTGAAGCTTTCTTT
TRBD1 TRBJ2-1 TRBV12-5 - CASGLDRGLGNEQFF TGTGCTAGTGGTTTGGACAGGGGGCTTGGCAATGAGCAGTTCTTC
- TRBJ1-3 TRBV27 - CASSPDSKRGNTIYF TGTGCCAGCAGCCCTGACAGCAAACGAGGAAACACCATATATTTT
TRBD2 TRBJ2-7 TRBV6-5 - CASTRAPGLAGEQYF TGTGCCAGCACCAGGGCCCCGGGACTAGCGGGTGAGCAGTACTTC
TRBD1 TRBJ1-5 TRBV2 - CASSLRQGSNQPQHF TGTGCCAGCAGCCTCCGACAGGGTAGCAATCAGCCCCAGCATTTT
- TRBJ1-5 TRBV28 - CASSLARATYSNQPQHF TGTGCCAGCAGCCTTGCCCGGGCCACCTATAGCAATCAGCCCCAGCATTTT
- TRBJ2-3 TRBV4-2 - CASSKGAAEAGDTQYF TGTGCCAGCAGCAAGGGCGCGGCAGAAGCAGGGGATACGCAGTATTTT
- TRBJ2-2 TRBV4-2 - CASSQVRVEPTGELFF TGTGCCAGCAGCCAAGTACGAGTTGAGCCCACCGGGGAGCTGTTTTTT
- TRBJ2-7 TRBV5-4 - CASSSDRDRYEQYF TGTGCCAGCAGCTCGGACCGTGATAGGTACGAGCAGTACTTC
- TRBJ1-5 TRBV3-1/TRBV3-2 - CASSQDLRQPQHF TGTGCCAGCAGCCAAGATCTAAGGCAGCCCCAGCATTTT
TRBD2 TRBJ2-1 TRBV18 - CASSRREGGRGENEQFF TGTGCCAGCTCACGCCGGGAAGGCGGGAGGGGCGAGAATGAGCAGTTCTTC
TRBD2 TRBJ2-7 TRBV4-2 - CASSQGSIAGDHEQYF TGTGCCAGCAGCCAAGGATCCATAGCGGGAGACCACGAGCAGTACTTC
TRBD2 TRBJ2-7 TRBV28 - CASSPSGRDYEQYF TGTGCCAGCAGTCCTAGCGGGAGGGACTACGAGCAGTACTTC
TRBD2 TRBJ2-3 TRBV7-3 - CASSLRGRDADTQYF TGTGCCAGCAGCTTACGCGGGAGGGACGCAGATACGCAGTATTTT
- TRBJ2-5 TRBV24-1 - CATSPGQTRETQYF TGTGCCACCTCACCTGGGCAGACCCGAGAGACCCAGTACTTC
TRBD1 TRBJ1-4 TRBV3-1/TRBV3-2 - CASSQGGTDEKLFF TGTGCCAGCAGCCAAGGTGGGACAGATGAAAAACTGTTTTTT
- TRBJ1-2 TRBV10-2 - CASSESARTNRGYTF TGCGCCAGCAGTGAGTCCGCCCGGACAAATCGCGGCTACACCTTC
- TRBJ2-3 TRBV6-6 - CASSSRTEGDTQYF TGTGCCAGCAGCTCAAGGACCGAGGGAGATACGCAGTATTTT
- TRBJ2-2 TRBV28 - CASSRHGAGETGELFF TGTGCCAGCAGCAGACACGGGGCTGGGGAAACCGGGGAGCTGTTTTTT
- TRBJ1-2 TRBV2 - CASSEGSDYGYTF TGTGCCAGCAGTGAGGGGTCCGACTATGGCTACACCTTC
TRBD1 TRBJ1-2 TRBV15 - CATSVRGGTGDYGYTF TGTGCCACCAGCGTCCGTGGAGGGACAGGCGACTATGGCTACACCTTC
TRBD2 TRBJ2-7 TRBV27 - CASAGGGYEQYF TGTGCCAGCGCCGGGGGGGGGTACGAGCAGTACTTC
- TRBJ2-1 TRBV28 - CASSFGLTSSYNEQFF TGTGCCAGCAGTTTTGGGCTGACTAGCTCCTACAATGAGCAGTTCTTC
- TRBJ1-6 TRBV5-1 - CASSLEAENSPLHF TGCGCCAGCAGCTTGGAGGCAGAGAATTCACCCCTCCACTTT
- TRBJ2-1 TRBV6-5 - CASSRLRNEQFF TGTGCCAGCAGCCGACTAAGGAATGAGCAGTTCTTC
TRBD1 TRBJ1-5 TRBV29-1 - CSVGGTEGSNQPQHF TGCAGCGTTGGGGGGACAGAAGGAAGCAATCAGCCCCAGCATTTT
- TRBJ2-3 TRBV11-3 - CASSLEGIATDTQYF TGTGCCAGCAGCTTAGAGGGGATTGCCACAGATACGCAGTATTTT
TRBD2 TRBJ2-5 TRBV7-9 - CASKPTSGRQETQYF TGTGCCAGCAAGCCGACTAGCGGGAGGCAAGAGACCCAGTACTTC
TRBD2 TRBJ2-7 TRBV6-5 - CASSRGRAREQYF TGTGCCAGCAGTCGCGGGAGGGCCCGTGAGCAGTACTTC
- TRBJ2-2 TRBV25-1 - CASSVLNTGELFF TGTGCCAGCAGTGTCCTGAACACCGGGGAGCTGTTTTTT
- TRBJ1-2 TRBV5-1 - CASSLDEYGYTF TGCGCCAGCAGCTTGGATGAGTATGGCTACACCTTC
TRBD2 TRBJ2-7 TRBV24-1 - CATSAQGASGSGVYEQYF TGTGCCACCAGTGCCCAAGGTGCTAGCGGGAGTGGGGTTTACGAGCAGTACTTC
- TRBJ1-2 TRBV7-2 - CASSPVVDNYGYTF TGTGCCAGCAGCCCGGTGGTAGATAACTATGGCTACACCTTC
TRBD2 TRBJ2-7 TRBV7-8 - CASSLTSGSTITYEQYF TGTGCCAGCAGCTTAACTAGCGGAAGCACTATAACCTACGAGCAGTACTTC
TRBD2 TRBJ2-1 TRBV7-3 - CASSLSGTSSYNEQFF TGTGCCAGCAGCTTATCTGGGACTAGCAGCTACAATGAGCAGTTCTTC
- TRBJ1-6 TRBV30 few CAWSVQGRNNSPLHF TGTGCCTGGAGTGTACAGGGCCGAAATAATTCACCCCTCCACTTT
- TRBJ1-2 TRBV6-5 - CACRGGGAYGYTF TGTGCCTGTCGCGGGGGAGGCGCGTATGGCTACACCTTC
TRBD1 TRBJ1-1 TRBV19 - CASTTFPGTGTTEAFF TGTGCCAGTACCACTTTCCCCGGGACAGGGACCACTGAAGCTTTCTTT
TRBD2 TRBJ2-2 TRBV7-2 once CASSLSAGAGTGELFF TGTGCCAGCAGCCTCTCGGCGGGAGCGGGGACCGGGGAGCTGTTTTTT
TRBD1 TRBJ2-2 TRBV18 - CASSQTDRPTGELFF TGTGCCAGCTCACAAACGGACAGGCCAACCGGGGAGCTGTTTTTT
- TRBJ1-5 TRBV4-2 - CASSQDTSRGGDQPQHF TGTGCCAGCAGCCAAGATACATCGCGGGGAGGCGATCAGCCCCAGCATTTT
- TRBJ1-5 TRBV2 - CASSEEEGDQPQHF TGTGCCAGCAGTGAAGAGGAAGGGGATCAGCCCCAGCATTTT
TRBD1 TRBJ1-1 TRBV12-3/TRBV12-4 - CASSLRQGTEAFF TGTGCCAGCAGTTTGAGACAGGGTACTGAAGCTTTCTTT
- TRBJ1-6 TRBV11-2 - CASSFRVTTVADSPLHF TGTGCCAGCAGCTTTAGGGTTACGACAGTCGCAGATTCACCCCTCCACTTT
TRBD1 TRBJ1-1 TRBV2 - CASRGDRVNTEAFF TGTGCCAGCAGGGGGGACAGGGTGAACACTGAAGCTTTCTTT
TRBD2 TRBJ2-2 TRBV2 few CASGRGYTGELFF TGTGCCAGCGGGAGGGGCTACACCGGGGAGCTGTTTTTT